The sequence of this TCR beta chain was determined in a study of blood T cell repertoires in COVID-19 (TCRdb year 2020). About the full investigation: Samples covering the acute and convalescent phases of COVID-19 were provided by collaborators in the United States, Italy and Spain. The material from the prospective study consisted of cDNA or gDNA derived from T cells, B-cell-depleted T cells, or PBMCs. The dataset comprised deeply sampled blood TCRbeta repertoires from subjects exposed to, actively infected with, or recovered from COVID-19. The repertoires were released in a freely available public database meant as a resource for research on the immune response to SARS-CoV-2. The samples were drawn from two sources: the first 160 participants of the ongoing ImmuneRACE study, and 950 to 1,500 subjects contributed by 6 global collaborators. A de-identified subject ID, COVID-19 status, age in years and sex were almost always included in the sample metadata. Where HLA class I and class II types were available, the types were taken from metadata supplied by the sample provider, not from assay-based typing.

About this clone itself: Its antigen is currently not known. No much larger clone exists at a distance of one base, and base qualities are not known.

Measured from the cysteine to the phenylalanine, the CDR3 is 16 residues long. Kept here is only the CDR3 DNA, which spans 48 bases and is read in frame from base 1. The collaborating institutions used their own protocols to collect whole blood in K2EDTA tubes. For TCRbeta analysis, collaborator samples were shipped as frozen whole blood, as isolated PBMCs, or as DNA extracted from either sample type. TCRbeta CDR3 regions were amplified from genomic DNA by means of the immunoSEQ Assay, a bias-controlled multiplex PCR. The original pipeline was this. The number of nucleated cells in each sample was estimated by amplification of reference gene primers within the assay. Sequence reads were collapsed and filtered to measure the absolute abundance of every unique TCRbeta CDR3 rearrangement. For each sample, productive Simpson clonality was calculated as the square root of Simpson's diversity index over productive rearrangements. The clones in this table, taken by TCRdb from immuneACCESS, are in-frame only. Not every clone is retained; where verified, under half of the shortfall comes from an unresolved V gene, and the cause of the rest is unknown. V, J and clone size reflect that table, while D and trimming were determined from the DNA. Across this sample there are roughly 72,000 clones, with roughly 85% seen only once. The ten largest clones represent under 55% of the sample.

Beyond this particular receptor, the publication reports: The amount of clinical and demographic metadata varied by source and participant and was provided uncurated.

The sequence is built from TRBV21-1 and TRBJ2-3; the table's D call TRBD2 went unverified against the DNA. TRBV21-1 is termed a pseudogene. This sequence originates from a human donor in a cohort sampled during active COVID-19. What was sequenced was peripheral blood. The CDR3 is CASSKAHRSRTDTQYF. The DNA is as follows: TGTGCCAGCAGCAAAGCGCATCGGAGTCGCACAGATACGCAGTATTTT.